This T cell receptor beta chain appears in the sequencing data of a study of CD8 T cells in Susac syndrome. About 0.5 to 1 ug RNA was reverse transcribed with random hexamers. TCRdb recomputed calls from the immunoSEQ multiplex PCR reads with MiXCR, one row per CDR3 protein. In the table there are 180,000 or so distinct CDR3 sequences, just under 95% of which are singletons. Sequencing of TCR beta was undertaken in CD8+ and CD4+ T cells derived from blood. Germline CDR1 reads SGHNT; CDR2 reads YYREEE (reference sequence). The CDR3 loop spans 15 amino acids. The V and J ends lost 4 bases and 1 base, in that order; junction bases with no gene match: 6.

The receptor's source is a human donor in good health. The V call is TRBV5-4, the J call TRBJ2-5, with TRBD2 identical over 8 bases. Sample: CD4+ T cells from PBMCs. In DNA form, the CDR3 reads TGTGCCAGCAGCCGGGAAGGGACTAGCCAAGAGACCCAGTACTTC. Its translation is CASSREGTSQETQYF.